A selection of T cell receptor beta chains follows, all from one sample in a study of cytomegalovirus exposure and HLA in healthy donors. Sequencing used immunoSEQ multiplex PCR; TCRdb keeps in-frame clones, though not all of them. The data contain some 100,000 clones, roughly 79% of them seen just once; the ten biggest clones take up about 2%. Sequences were obtained from PBMCs. The receptors originated from a woman aged 30 to 39 in good health and CMV-seronegative. Each CDR3 is given with its conserved first and last residue. Fields, in order: J gene, D gene, V gene, clone size, CDR3 DNA, CDR3 protein. D genes are given only for firm matches. The size field is filled for only some rows; it gives once, few, many or a size class.

j_gene: TRBJ2-2
d_gene: .
v_gene: TRBV15
abundance: few
CDR3nt: TGTGCCACCAGCAGGGGGCGGATTGGGAACACCGGGGAGCTGTTTTTT
CDR3aa: CATSRGRIGNTGELFF

j_gene: TRBJ2-1
d_gene: TRBD2
v_gene: TRBV7-8
abundance: .
CDR3nt: TGTGCCAGCAGCCCAAAACCTAGCGGGGGTTACAATGAGCAGTTCTTC
CDR3aa: CASSPKPSGGYNEQFF

j_gene: TRBJ1-1
d_gene: .
v_gene: TRBV2
abundance: .
CDR3nt: TGTGCCAGCAGTGAGTGGGCCGAAGCTTTCTTT
CDR3aa: CASSEWAEAFF

j_gene: TRBJ1-6
d_gene: .
v_gene: TRBV5-4
abundance: .
CDR3nt: TGTGCCAGCAGCAACGATGCGGGGTATAATTCACCCCTCCACTTT
CDR3aa: CASSNDAGYNSPLHF

j_gene: TRBJ1-4
d_gene: TRBD1
v_gene: TRBV5-4
abundance: .
CDR3nt: TGTGCCAGCAGCTCCCCCGACAGGGGGGGTGGAAAACTGTTTTTT
CDR3aa: CASSSPDRGGGKLFF

j_gene: TRBJ2-2
d_gene: .
v_gene: TRBV6-1
abundance: .
CDR3nt: TGTGCCAGCAGCCCCCCAGCCGGGGAGCTGTTTTTT
CDR3aa: CASSPPAGELFF

j_gene: TRBJ2-5
d_gene: .
v_gene: TRBV7-9
abundance: .
CDR3nt: TGTGCCAGCAGCTTAACCAGGGGGGAAGAGACCCAGTACTTC
CDR3aa: CASSLTRGEETQYF

j_gene: TRBJ2-2
d_gene: .
v_gene: TRBV7-8
abundance: few
CDR3nt: TGTGCCAGCAACTTACAGGGCGGGGACACCGGGGAGCTGTTTTTT
CDR3aa: CASNLQGGDTGELFF

j_gene: TRBJ1-3
d_gene: TRBD1
v_gene: TRBV7-2
abundance: .
CDR3nt: TGTGCCAGCAGCTTAGGAGGACAGGTTGGAAACACCATATATTTT
CDR3aa: CASSLGGQVGNTIYF

j_gene: TRBJ2-7
d_gene: .
v_gene: TRBV7-9
abundance: .
CDR3nt: TGTGCCAGCAGCACAGCGGGTTCCTACGAGCAGTACTTC
CDR3aa: CASSTAGSYEQYF

j_gene: TRBJ1-2
d_gene: .
v_gene: TRBV9
abundance: .
CDR3nt: TGTGCCAGCAGCGTACCGGCCTCGGGTGGCTACACCTTC
CDR3aa: CASSVPASGGYTF

j_gene: TRBJ2-1
d_gene: TRBD2
v_gene: TRBV4-1
abundance: few
CDR3nt: TGCGCCAGCAGCCCCTACAGTGGACTAGCCAATGAGCAGTTCTTC
CDR3aa: CASSPYSGLANEQFF

j_gene: TRBJ1-4
d_gene: TRBD1
v_gene: TRBV14
abundance: .
CDR3nt: TGTGCCAGCAGCCAAGCTCTGGGACAGGGCACCGGACTGTTTTTT
CDR3aa: CASSQALGQGTGLFF

j_gene: TRBJ2-1
d_gene: TRBD2
v_gene: TRBV6-5
abundance: .
CDR3nt: TGTGCCAGCAGTTATGAGACTAGCGGAACCTACAATGAGCAGTTCTTC
CDR3aa: CASSYETSGTYNEQFF

j_gene: TRBJ1-2
d_gene: .
v_gene: TRBV2
abundance: .
CDR3nt: TGTGCCAGCAGTCTCACTAACTTTAATGGCTACACCTTC
CDR3aa: CASSLTNFNGYTF

j_gene: TRBJ2-3
d_gene: .
v_gene: TRBV7-9
abundance: .
CDR3nt: TGTGCCAGCAGCCTCCTAGGAGGCCAATACACAGATACACAGTATTTT
CDR3aa: CASSLLGGQYTDTQYF

j_gene: TRBJ1-2
d_gene: .
v_gene: TRBV19
abundance: .
CDR3nt: TGTGCCTCGACCGAGTCCCAGCAAGGGGCCGGCTACACCTTC
CDR3aa: CASTESQQGAGYTF

j_gene: TRBJ2-5
d_gene: TRBD1
v_gene: TRBV7-7
abundance: .
CDR3nt: TGTGCCAGCAGCTTGAGTGGGACAGGGGGCCAAGAGACCCAGTACTTC
CDR3aa: CASSLSGTGGQETQYF

j_gene: TRBJ1-1
d_gene: TRBD1
v_gene: TRBV5-1
abundance: .
CDR3nt: TGCGCCAGCAGCTTGGACCAGACAGGGGTCACTGAAGCTTTCTTT
CDR3aa: CASSLDQTGVTEAFF

j_gene: TRBJ2-7
d_gene: TRBD2
v_gene: TRBV4-1
abundance: .
CDR3nt: TGCGCCAGCAGCCAAGCCAGCGGGAGGGCTCGCGAGCAGTACTTC
CDR3aa: CASSQASGRAREQYF

j_gene: TRBJ2-2
d_gene: TRBD2
v_gene: TRBV7-2
abundance: .
CDR3nt: TGTGCCAGCAGCCCGCTAGCGGGAGGGCTCCCCAAGGAGCTGTTTTTT
CDR3aa: CASSPLAGGLPKELFF

j_gene: TRBJ1-3
d_gene: .
v_gene: TRBV28
abundance: .
CDR3nt: TGTGCCACCGGATCCCGTCGGGGGGCATCTGGAAACACCATATATTTT
CDR3aa: CATGSRRGASGNTIYF

j_gene: TRBJ2-1
d_gene: TRBD2
v_gene: TRBV19
abundance: .
CDR3nt: TGTGCCAGTAAGGGTAGCGGGAGGAAGTCCTACAATGAGCAGTTCTTC
CDR3aa: CASKGSGRKSYNEQFF

j_gene: TRBJ1-5
d_gene: TRBD1
v_gene: TRBV19
abundance: .
CDR3nt: TGTGCCAGTAGTGACAGGGCGCGACAGCCCCAGCATTTT
CDR3aa: CASSDRARQPQHF

j_gene: TRBJ2-1
d_gene: .
v_gene: TRBV9
abundance: .
CDR3nt: TGTGCCAGCAGCCTTGCTGATGCGGGAAACTTCAATGAGCAGTTCTTC
CDR3aa: CASSLADAGNFNEQFF

j_gene: TRBJ2-1
d_gene: TRBD2
v_gene: TRBV7-2
abundance: .
CDR3nt: TGTGCCAGCAGCTTAACTAGCGGGAGTCATCCTGAGCAGTTCTTC
CDR3aa: CASSLTSGSHPEQFF

j_gene: TRBJ2-7
d_gene: TRBD2
v_gene: TRBV10-3
abundance: few
CDR3nt: TGTGCCATCCAAGGGGCGGGAGGTTCCTACGAGCAGTACTTC
CDR3aa: CAIQGAGGSYEQYF

j_gene: TRBJ2-1
d_gene: .
v_gene: TRBV7-2
abundance: once
CDR3nt: TGTGCCAGCAGCTTAGTTTTAGCGAATGAGCAGTTCTTC
CDR3aa: CASSLVLANEQFF

j_gene: TRBJ1-2
d_gene: .
v_gene: TRBV5-6
abundance: once
CDR3nt: TGTGCCAGCAGCTGGGAAAGGTTAACAGGTGTGGGGGGCTACACCTTC
CDR3aa: CASSWERLTGVGGYTF

j_gene: TRBJ2-3
d_gene: .
v_gene: TRBV29-1
abundance: .
CDR3nt: TGCAGCGTTGAACTATCGGCAGATACGCAGTATTTT
CDR3aa: CSVELSADTQYF

j_gene: TRBJ2-7
d_gene: TRBD1
v_gene: TRBV30
abundance: .
CDR3nt: TGTGCCTGGAGTAAGGACAGGGGACGCGAGCAGTACTTC
CDR3aa: CAWSKDRGREQYF

j_gene: TRBJ1-1
d_gene: TRBD1
v_gene: TRBV2
abundance: .
CDR3nt: TGTGCCAGCAGTGAACCCGGGACAGGGGAAGGGAGCACTGAAGCTTTCTTT
CDR3aa: CASSEPGTGEGSTEAFF

j_gene: TRBJ2-3
d_gene: .
v_gene: TRBV7-9
abundance: .
CDR3nt: TGTGCCAGCAGCTTAAGTAGTAGCACAGATACGCAGTATTTT
CDR3aa: CASSLSSSTDTQYF

j_gene: TRBJ2-7
d_gene: .
v_gene: TRBV18
abundance: .
CDR3nt: TGTGCCAGCTCCCCGAGCTCCTACGAGCAGTACTTC
CDR3aa: CASSPSSYEQYF

j_gene: TRBJ2-2
d_gene: TRBD2
v_gene: TRBV10-1
abundance: .
CDR3nt: TGCGCCAGCCGTCGGGGGGTCAACACCGGGGAGCTGTTTTTT
CDR3aa: CASRRGVNTGELFF

j_gene: TRBJ2-1
d_gene: TRBD2
v_gene: TRBV2
abundance: .
CDR3nt: TGTGCCAGCAGTCCTATTACTAGCGGGAGGGCCAATGAGCAGTTCTTC
CDR3aa: CASSPITSGRANEQFF

j_gene: TRBJ1-5
d_gene: TRBD1
v_gene: TRBV2
abundance: .
CDR3nt: TGTGCCAGCAGAGCTACGACAGGGACCCCCCTCAATCAGCCCCAGCATTTT
CDR3aa: CASRATTGTPLNQPQHF

j_gene: TRBJ2-7
d_gene: .
v_gene: TRBV4-3
abundance: .
CDR3nt: TGCGCCAGCAGCCAAGCTGTGTTTGCGCCGTACTTC
CDR3aa: CASSQAVFAPYF

j_gene: TRBJ2-7
d_gene: .
v_gene: TRBV6-1
abundance: .
CDR3nt: TGTGCCAGCAGTGAAGGGACATCCTACGAGCAGTACTTC
CDR3aa: CASSEGTSYEQYF

j_gene: TRBJ2-1
d_gene: .
v_gene: TRBV21-1
abundance: few
CDR3nt: TGTTCACCAGCACTAGCGGGGGGCCAGGCCATACGGTACAATGAGCAGTTCTTC
CDR3aa: CSPALAGGQAIRYNEQFF

j_gene: TRBJ2-5
d_gene: .
v_gene: TRBV10-2
abundance: once
CDR3nt: TGCGCCAGCAGTGAGTACAGTCAAGAGACCCAGTACTTC
CDR3aa: CASSEYSQETQYF

j_gene: TRBJ1-5
d_gene: TRBD1
v_gene: TRBV2
abundance: .
CDR3nt: TGTGCCAGCAGTTCCGGGACAGGGGGTCAGCCCCAGCATTTT
CDR3aa: CASSSGTGGQPQHF

j_gene: TRBJ2-5
d_gene: TRBD2
v_gene: TRBV7-9
abundance: .
CDR3nt: TGTGCCAGCAGCTTACCGGGACTAGCGGAGCCTAAGGGCGAGACCCAGTACTTC
CDR3aa: CASSLPGLAEPKGETQYF

j_gene: TRBJ2-1
d_gene: TRBD2
v_gene: TRBV27
abundance: .
CDR3nt: TGTGCCAGCAGTTTACTAGCGGACAATGAGCAGTTCTTC
CDR3aa: CASSLLADNEQFF

j_gene: TRBJ2-1
d_gene: TRBD2
v_gene: TRBV4-1
abundance: .
CDR3nt: TGCGCCAGCAGCCAGGGGAAGGGACTAGCGGGAGATGAGCAGTTCTTC
CDR3aa: CASSQGKGLAGDEQFF

j_gene: TRBJ1-6
d_gene: .
v_gene: TRBV30
abundance: .
CDR3nt: TGTGCCTGGAGTGCGTGGCAGGGTACGAATTCACCCCTCCACTTT
CDR3aa: CAWSAWQGTNSPLHF

j_gene: TRBJ1-2
d_gene: TRBD1
v_gene: TRBV11-2
abundance: .
CDR3nt: TGTGCCAGCAGCTTAAATGGGGACAGGGGAACCTATGGCTACACCTTC
CDR3aa: CASSLNGDRGTYGYTF

j_gene: TRBJ1-4
d_gene: TRBD1
v_gene: TRBV6-1
abundance: .
CDR3nt: TGTGTCAGCAGTGAGGGGGCCAGGGGCTGGGTCGAAAAACTGTTTTTT
CDR3aa: CVSSEGARGWVEKLFF

j_gene: TRBJ1-1
d_gene: TRBD1
v_gene: TRBV10-3
abundance: few
CDR3nt: TGTGCCATCAGTGAGTCGATAAGTCAGGGGGCAAGGAACACTGAAGCTTTCTTT
CDR3aa: CAISESISQGARNTEAFF

j_gene: TRBJ2-6
d_gene: .
v_gene: TRBV4-1
abundance: .
CDR3nt: TGCGCCAGCAGCCAAGGAAACGGGGGGCCGGGGGGGGCCAACGTCCTGACTTTC
CDR3aa: CASSQGNGGPGGANVLTF

j_gene: TRBJ2-7
d_gene: .
v_gene: TRBV5-1
abundance: .
CDR3nt: TGCGCCAGCAGCTTGGCGGGGCGGGGCAACTACGAGCAGTACTTC
CDR3aa: CASSLAGRGNYEQYF

j_gene: TRBJ2-7
d_gene: TRBD2
v_gene: TRBV18
abundance: .
CDR3nt: TGTGCCAGCTCACCATACGCCGGGAGGCTACCCTACGAGCAGTACTTC
CDR3aa: CASSPYAGRLPYEQYF

j_gene: TRBJ2-7
d_gene: TRBD1
v_gene: TRBV18
abundance: .
CDR3nt: TGTGCCAGCTCACCAACCCGGACAGGGGTAGGCTACGAGCAGTACTTC
CDR3aa: CASSPTRTGVGYEQYF

j_gene: TRBJ1-1
d_gene: .
v_gene: TRBV7-8
abundance: .
CDR3nt: TGTGCCAGCAGCTTAGGGGGGGGATTCATGAACACTGAAGCTTTCTTT
CDR3aa: CASSLGGGFMNTEAFF

j_gene: TRBJ2-3
d_gene: .
v_gene: TRBV5-1
abundance: once
CDR3nt: TGCGCCAGCAGATCCGCGGGCAACACAGATACGCAGTATTTT
CDR3aa: CASRSAGNTDTQYF

j_gene: TRBJ2-3
d_gene: .
v_gene: TRBV28
abundance: .
CDR3nt: TGTGCCGCCCGGGACTTCGACACAGATACGCAGTATTTT
CDR3aa: CAARDFDTDTQYF

j_gene: TRBJ2-7
d_gene: TRBD1
v_gene: TRBV5-1
abundance: .
CDR3nt: TGCGCCAGCAGCCCTCGGGGACAGCACTACGAGCAGTACTTC
CDR3aa: CASSPRGQHYEQYF

j_gene: TRBJ1-1
d_gene: .
v_gene: TRBV6-5
abundance: .
CDR3nt: TGTGCCAGCAGTGCGGACAGAATGAACACTGAAGCTTTCTTT
CDR3aa: CASSADRMNTEAFF

j_gene: TRBJ1-2
d_gene: TRBD1
v_gene: TRBV11-2
abundance: once
CDR3nt: TGTGCCAGCAGCGGGATCGACAGGGCTTATGGCTACACCTTC
CDR3aa: CASSGIDRAYGYTF

j_gene: TRBJ2-7
d_gene: TRBD1
v_gene: TRBV9
abundance: .
CDR3nt: TGTGCCAGCAGCGCCGACACCAGCGGGCAGGGGGCAACCTACGAGCAGTACTTC
CDR3aa: CASSADTSGQGATYEQYF